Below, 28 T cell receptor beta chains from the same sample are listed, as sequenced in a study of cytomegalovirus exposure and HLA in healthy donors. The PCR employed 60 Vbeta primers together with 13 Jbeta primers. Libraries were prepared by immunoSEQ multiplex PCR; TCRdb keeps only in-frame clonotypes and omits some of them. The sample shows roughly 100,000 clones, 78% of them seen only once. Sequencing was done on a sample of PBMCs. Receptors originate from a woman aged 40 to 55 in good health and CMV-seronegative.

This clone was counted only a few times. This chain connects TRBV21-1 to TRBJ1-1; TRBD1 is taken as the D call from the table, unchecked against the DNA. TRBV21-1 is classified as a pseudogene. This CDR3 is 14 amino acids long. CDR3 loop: CASTIPGQRAEAFF. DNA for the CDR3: TGTGCCAGCACAATACCGGGACAGAGGGCTGAAGCTTTCTTT.

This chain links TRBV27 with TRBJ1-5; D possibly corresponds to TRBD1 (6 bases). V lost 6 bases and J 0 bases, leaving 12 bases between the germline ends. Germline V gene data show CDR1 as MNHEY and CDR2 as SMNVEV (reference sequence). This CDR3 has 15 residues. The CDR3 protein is CASSFGQYSNQPQHF. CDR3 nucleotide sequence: TGTGCCAGCAGCTTCGGACAGTATAGCAATCAGCCCCAGCATTTT.

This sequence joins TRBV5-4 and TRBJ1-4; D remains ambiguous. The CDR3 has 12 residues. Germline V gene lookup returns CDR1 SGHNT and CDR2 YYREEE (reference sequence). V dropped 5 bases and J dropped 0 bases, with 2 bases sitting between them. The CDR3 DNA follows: TGTGCCAGCAGTACAACTAATGAAAAACTGTTTTTT. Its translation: CASSTTNEKLFF.

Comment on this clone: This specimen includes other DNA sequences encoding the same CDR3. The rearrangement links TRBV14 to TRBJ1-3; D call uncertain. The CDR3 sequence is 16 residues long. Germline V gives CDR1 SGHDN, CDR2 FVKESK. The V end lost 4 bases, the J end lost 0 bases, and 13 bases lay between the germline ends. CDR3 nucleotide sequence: TGTGCCAGCAGCCCCCAACAGATGCGCTCTGGAAACACCATATATTTT. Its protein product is CASSPQQMRSGNTIYF.

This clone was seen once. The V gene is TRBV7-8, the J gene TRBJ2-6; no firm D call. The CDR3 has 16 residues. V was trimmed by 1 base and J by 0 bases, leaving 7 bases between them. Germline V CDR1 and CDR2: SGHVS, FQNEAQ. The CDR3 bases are TGTGCCAGCAGCTTAGTGGCCATCTCTGGGGCCAACGTCCTGACTTTC. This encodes CASSLVAISGANVLTF.

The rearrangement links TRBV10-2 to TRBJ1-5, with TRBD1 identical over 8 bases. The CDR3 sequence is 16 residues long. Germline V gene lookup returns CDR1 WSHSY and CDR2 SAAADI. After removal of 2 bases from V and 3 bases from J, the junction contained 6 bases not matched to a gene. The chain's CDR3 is CASSEPRTGYNQPQHF. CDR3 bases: TGCGCCAGCAGTGAGCCCAGGACAGGGTACAATCAGCCCCAGCATTTT.

The CDR3 is CASSRAGNYGYTF. CDR3 bases: TGTGCCAGTAGTAGGGCTGGGAACTATGGCTACACCTTC. The chain links TRBV19 to TRBJ1-2; D unresolved. The CDR3 loop spans 13 amino acids. Deletions cut 4 bases from V and 2 bases from J, with 8 bases between. Germline V CDR1 and CDR2: LNHDA, SQIVND (reference sequence).

CDR3 region: CASSGMRASQPQHF. CDR3 DNA: TGTGCCAGCAGTGGCATGAGGGCGTCCCAGCCCCAGCATTTT. This chain links TRBV7-9 with TRBJ1-5; D is ambiguous. This CDR3 is built from 14 residues. CDR1 and CDR2 from the germline V gene are SEHNR and FQNEAQ (reference sequence). Trimming took off 6 bases at V and 7 bases at J, with 16 bases between the two ends.

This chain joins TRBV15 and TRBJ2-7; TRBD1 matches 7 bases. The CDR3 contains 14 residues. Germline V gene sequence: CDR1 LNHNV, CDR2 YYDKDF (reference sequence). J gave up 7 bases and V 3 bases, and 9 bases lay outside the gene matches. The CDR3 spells CATSRKGQTGEQYF. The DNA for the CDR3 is TGTGCCACCAGCAGGAAGGGACAGACGGGAGAGCAGTACTTC.

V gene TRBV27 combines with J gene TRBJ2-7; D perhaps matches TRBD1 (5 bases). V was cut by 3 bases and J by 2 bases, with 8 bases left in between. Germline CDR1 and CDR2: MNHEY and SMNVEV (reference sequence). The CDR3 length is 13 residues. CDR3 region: CASSFRGTYEQYF. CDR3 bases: TGTGCCAGCAGTTTTAGGGGTACCTACGAGCAGTACTTC.

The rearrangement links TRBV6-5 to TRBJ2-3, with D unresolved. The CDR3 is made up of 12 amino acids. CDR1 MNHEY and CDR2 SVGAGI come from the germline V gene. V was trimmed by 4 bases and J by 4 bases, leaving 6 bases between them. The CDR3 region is CASSSRADTQYF. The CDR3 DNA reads TGTGCCAGCAGTTCGAGAGCAGATACGCAGTATTTT.

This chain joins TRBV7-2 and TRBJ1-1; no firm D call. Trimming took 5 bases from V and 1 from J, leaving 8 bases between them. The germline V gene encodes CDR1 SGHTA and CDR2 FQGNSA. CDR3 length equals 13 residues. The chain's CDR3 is CASSPHKNTEAFF. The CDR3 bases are TGTGCCAGCAGCCCCCACAAGAACACTGAAGCTTTCTTT.

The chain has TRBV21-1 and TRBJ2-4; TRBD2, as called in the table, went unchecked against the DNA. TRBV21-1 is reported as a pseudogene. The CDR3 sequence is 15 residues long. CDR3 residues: CASSKPSGGEDIQYF. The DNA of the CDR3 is TGTGCCAGCAGCAAACCCTCGGGAGGGGAGGACATTCAGTACTTC.

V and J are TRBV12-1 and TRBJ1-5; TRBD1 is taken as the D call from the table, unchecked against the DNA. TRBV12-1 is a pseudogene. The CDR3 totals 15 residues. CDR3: CASSFVQGAGQPQHF. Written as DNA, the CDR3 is TGTGCCAGCAGCTTTGTTCAGGGGGCTGGCCAGCCCCAGCATTTT.

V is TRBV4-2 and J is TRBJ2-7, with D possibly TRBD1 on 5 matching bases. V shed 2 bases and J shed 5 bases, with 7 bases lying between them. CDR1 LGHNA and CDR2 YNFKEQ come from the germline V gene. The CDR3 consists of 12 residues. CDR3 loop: CASSQQGNEQYF. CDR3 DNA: TGTGCCAGCAGCCAACAGGGTAACGAGCAGTACTTC.

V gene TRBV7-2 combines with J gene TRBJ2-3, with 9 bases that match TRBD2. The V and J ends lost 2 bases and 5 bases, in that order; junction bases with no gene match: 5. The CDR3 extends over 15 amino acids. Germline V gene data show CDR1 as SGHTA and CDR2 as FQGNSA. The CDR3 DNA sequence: TGTGCCAGCAGCTTATGGCGGGAGGGCATAGATACGCAGTATTTT. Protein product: CASSLWREGIDTQYF.

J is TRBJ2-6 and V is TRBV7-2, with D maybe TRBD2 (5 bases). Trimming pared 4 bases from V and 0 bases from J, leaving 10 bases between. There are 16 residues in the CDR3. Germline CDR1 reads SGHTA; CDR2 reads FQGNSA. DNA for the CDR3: TGTGCCAGCAGCTCCCGTGGGAGCTCTGGGGCCAACGTCCTGACTTTC. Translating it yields CASSSRGSSGANVLTF.

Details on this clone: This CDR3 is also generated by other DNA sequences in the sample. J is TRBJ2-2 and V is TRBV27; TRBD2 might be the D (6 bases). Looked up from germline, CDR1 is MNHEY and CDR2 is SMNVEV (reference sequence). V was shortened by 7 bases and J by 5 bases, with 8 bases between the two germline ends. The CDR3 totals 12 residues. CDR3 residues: CASTAGTGELFF. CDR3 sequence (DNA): TGTGCCAGCACTGCGGGGACCGGGGAGCTGTTTTTT.

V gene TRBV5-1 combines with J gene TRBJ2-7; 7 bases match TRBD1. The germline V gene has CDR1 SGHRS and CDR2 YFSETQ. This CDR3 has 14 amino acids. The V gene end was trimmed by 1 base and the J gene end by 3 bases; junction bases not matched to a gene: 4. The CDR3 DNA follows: TGCGCCAGCAGCTTGCCGGGACAGAGCTACGAGCAGTACTTC. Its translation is CASSLPGQSYEQYF.

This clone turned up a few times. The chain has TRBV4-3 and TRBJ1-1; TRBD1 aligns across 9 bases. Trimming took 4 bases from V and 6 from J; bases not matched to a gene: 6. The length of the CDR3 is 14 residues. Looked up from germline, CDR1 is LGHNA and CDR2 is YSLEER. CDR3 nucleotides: TGCGCCAGCAGCCTAGGGACAGGGTGGGCTGAAGCTTTCTTT. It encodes CASSLGTGWAEAFF.

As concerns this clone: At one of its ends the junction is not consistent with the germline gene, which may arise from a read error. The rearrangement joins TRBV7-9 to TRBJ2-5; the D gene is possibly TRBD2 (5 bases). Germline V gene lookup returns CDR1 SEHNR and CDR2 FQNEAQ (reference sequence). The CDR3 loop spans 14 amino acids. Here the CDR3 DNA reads TGTTCCAGCAACGAGGTGGGAGCCAAAGAGACCCAGTACTTC. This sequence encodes CSSNEVGAKETQYF.

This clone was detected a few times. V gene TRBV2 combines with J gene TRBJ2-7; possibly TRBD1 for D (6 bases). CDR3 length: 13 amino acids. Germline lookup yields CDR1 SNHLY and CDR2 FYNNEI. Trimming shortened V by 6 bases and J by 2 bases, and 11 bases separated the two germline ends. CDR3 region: CASSQDRTYEQYF. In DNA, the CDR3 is TGTGCCAGCAGCCAGGACAGAACCTACGAGCAGTACTTC.

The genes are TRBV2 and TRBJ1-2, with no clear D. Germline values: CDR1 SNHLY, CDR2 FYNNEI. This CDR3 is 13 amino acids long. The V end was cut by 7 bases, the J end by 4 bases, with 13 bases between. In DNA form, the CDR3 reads TGTGCCAGCAAAGAACGGGGAGGCTATGGCTACACCTTC. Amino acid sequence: CASKERGGYGYTF.

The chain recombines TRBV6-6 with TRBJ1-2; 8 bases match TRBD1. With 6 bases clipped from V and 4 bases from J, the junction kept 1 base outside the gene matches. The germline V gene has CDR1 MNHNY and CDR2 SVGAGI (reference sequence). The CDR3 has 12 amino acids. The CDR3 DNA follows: TGTGCCAGCAGGGACAGGGTCTATGGCTACACCTTC. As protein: CASRDRVYGYTF.

In nucleotides, the CDR3 is TGTGCCAGCAGCCGCACTTTTAGTAGCCCCAATATAATTCAGTACTTC. Protein sequence: CASSRTFSSPNIIQYF. The V and J genes are TRBV11-2 and TRBJ2-4, with D unclear. The length of the CDR3 is 16 residues. CDR1 is SGHAT, CDR2 FQNNGV, per germline. V was pared by 5 bases and J by 10 bases, with 24 bases between. The full variable domain, in which reference TRBV11-2 and TRBJ2-4 provide the parts outside the CDR3, is EAGVAQSPRYKIIEKRQSVAFWCNPISGHATLYWYQQILGQGPKLLIQFQNNGVVDDSQLPKDRFSAERLKGVDSTLKIQPAKLEDSAVYLCASSRTFSSPNIIQYFGAGTRLSVL.

CDR3 amino acids: CASSGRGGTDTQYF. DNA of the CDR3: TGTGCCAGCAGTGGACGGGGTGGCACAGATACGCAGTATTTT. The chain couples TRBV6-4 to TRBJ2-3; tentative D call: TRBD2 (5 bases). This CDR3 spans 14 amino acids. Germline CDR1 and CDR2: MRHNA and SNTAGT. The V end lost 4 bases, the J end lost 1 base, and 9 bases lay between the germline ends.

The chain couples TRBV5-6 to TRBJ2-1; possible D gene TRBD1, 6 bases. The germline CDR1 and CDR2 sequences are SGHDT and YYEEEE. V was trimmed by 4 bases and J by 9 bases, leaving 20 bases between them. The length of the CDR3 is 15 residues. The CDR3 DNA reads TGTGCCAGCAGCCCCGTAACAGGGACCCTTGGTGAGCAGTTCTTC. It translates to CASSPVTGTLGEQFF.

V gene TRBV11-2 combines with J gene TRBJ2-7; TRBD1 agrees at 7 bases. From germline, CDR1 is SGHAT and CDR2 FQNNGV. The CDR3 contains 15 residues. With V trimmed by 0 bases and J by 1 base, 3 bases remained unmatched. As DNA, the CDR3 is TGTGCCAGCAGCTTAGAACAGGGGCGTTCCTACGAGCAGTACTTC. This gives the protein CASSLEQGRSYEQYF.